The 29 T cell receptor beta chains listed next were all sequenced from one sample in a study of tumor and adjacent non-tumor tissue in lung cancer. The template was RNA from unsorted bulk tissue. Three rounds of nested PCR, following a modified ARM-PCR protocol, produced the TCRbeta library. TCRdb called the multiplex PCR reads again in MiXCR, with one record for every CDR3 protein. The data show some 71,000 distinct CDR3 sequences, around 70% seen once. The sequencing sample was made of lung tumor tissue. Receptors originate from a woman aged 40-49 years with non-small cell lung cancer.

In the case of this clonotype: This CDR3 fails to terminate in the conserved phenylalanine or tryptophan, so it likely reflects a read error. The V gene is TRBV6-1, the J gene TRBJ1-6, with 9 bases matching TRBD1. CDR1 is MNHNS and CDR2 is SASEGT in the germline V gene. The CDR3 is made up of 14 amino acids. With V trimmed by 9 bases and J by 14 bases, 14 bases remained unmatched. In DNA, the CDR3 is TGTGCCAGTAGCCGGGACAGGGCCCAATCATCCCTCCACTAT. Translating it yields CASSRDRAQSSLHY.

V and J are TRBV5-1 and TRBJ1-5; TRBD1 matches at 7 bases. The CDR3 contains 14 residues. Looked up from germline, CDR1 is SGHRS and CDR2 is YFSETQ. The CDR3 DNA reads as TGCGTCAACAGCCGGGACAGTAGCAATCAGCCCCAGCATTTT. This gives the protein CVNSRDSSNQPQHF.

Details on this clonotype: A junction end diverges from the germline sequence, so it may reflect a read error. The CDR3 DNA reads as TGTGCCAGCAGCCCCTGGGACAGGGTTACCGATGGCTACACGTTC. Translated, it gives CASSPWDRVTDGYTF. The V gene is TRBV6-6, the J gene TRBJ1-2, with TRBD1 matching over 9 bases. This CDR3 region has 15 residues. In germline, CDR1 is MNHNY, CDR2 SVGAGI (reference sequence).

A note on this clonotype: Because it lacks the conserved phenylalanine or tryptophan at the end, this CDR3 is likely a read error. The chain employs TRBV6-6 and TRBJ1-6; D might be TRBD1 (5 bases). The CDR3 covers 12 residues. Germline CDR1 reads MNHNY; CDR2 reads SVGAGI (reference sequence). CDR3 region: CASSQGGSPLHY. In DNA form, the CDR3 reads TGCGCCAGCAGTCAGGGAGGTTCACCCCTCCACTAT.

Concerning this clonotype itself: The CDR3 does not end in the conserved phenylalanine or tryptophan, so this is likely a read error. The chain is built from TRBV11-3 and TRBJ2-5; possibly TRBD2 for D (5 bases). CDR3 length: 14 residues. CDR1 and CDR2 from the germline V gene are SGHNT and YENEEA. The CDR3 here is CYSSFLRGQETQYS. In DNA, the CDR3 is TGTTACAGCAGCTTCCTACGGGGCCAAGAGACCCAGTACTCC.

This clonotype was seen only once. At one of its ends the junction is not consistent with the germline gene, which may arise from a read error. The gene calls are TRBV11-2 and TRBJ2-5; possibly TRBD1 for D (5 bases). The CDR3 consists of 14 residues. Germline V gene sequence: CDR1 SGHAT, CDR2 FQNNGV. The CDR3 spells CASSFQGVVETQYF. The DNA for the CDR3 is TGTGCCAGCAGCTTCCAGGGCGTGGTGGAGACCCAATACTTC.

In regard to this clonotype: One end of the junction fails to match germline, which may point to a read error. The chain recombines TRBV5-6 with TRBJ2-2; possibly TRBD2 for D (5 bases). The germline CDR1 and CDR2 sequences are SGHDT and YYEEEE. This CDR3 comprises 16 residues. The CDR3, as DNA: TGTGCCAGCACCTTGGCCATGGCCGAGCCCCCCGGGGATCTGTTTTTT. Encoded protein: CASTLAMAEPPGDLFF. Full variable domain (remainder filled in from reference TRBV5-6 and TRBJ2-2): DAGVTQSPTHLIKTRGQQVTLRCSPKSGHDTVSWYQQALGQGPQFIFQYYEEEERQRGNFPDRFSGHQFPNYSSELNVNALLLGDSALYLCASTLAMAEPPGDLFFGEGSRLTVL.

The chain joins TRBV29-1 to TRBJ2-7, with 8 positions matching TRBD1. The germline V gene has CDR1 SQVTM and CDR2 ANQGSEA. V trimming: 7 bases; J trimming: 10 bases; junction bases outside the gene matches: 15. The CDR3 extends over 13 amino acids. This CDR3 reads CSDQGRDRFEQYF. The CDR3 bases are TGCAGCGACCAGGGCCGGGACAGGTTCGAACAGTACTTC.

This clonotype has more than one count but fewer than ten. Being one base from a much bigger clone, this may be a read error. The gene calls are TRBV20-1 and TRBJ1-1; D not resolved. CDR3 length: 11 residues. CDR1 is DFQATT, CDR2 SNEGSKA, per germline (reference sequence). CDR3 amino acids: CSARPQEEALF. The CDR3 DNA reads TGCAGTGCTCGCCCCCAGGAGGAAGCTTTATTT.

This clonotype has just one count. One end of the junction does not line up with germline, which may come from a read error. The V call is TRBV11-2, the J call TRBJ2-3; no clear D. Looked up from germline, CDR1 is SGHAT and CDR2 is FQNNGV. This CDR3 comprises 12 residues. The CDR3 region has the DNA TGTGCCAGCACCCACAGCATAGATACGCAGTATTTT. Translating gives CASTHSIDTQYF.

In this sample, this clonotype turned up once. One end of the junction does not line up with germline, which may come from a read error. The chain has TRBV4-1 and TRBJ2-7; 7 bases agree with TRBD2. Germline V CDR1 and CDR2: MGHRA, YSYEKL. This CDR3 spans 16 amino acids. CDR3 residues: CASKIGAQGGSYEQHF. DNA of the CDR3: TGCGCCAGTAAGATTGGGGCGCAGGGAGGGAGCTACGAGCAGCACTTC.

The gene calls are TRBV11-2 and TRBJ2-1, with D perhaps assigned TRBD1 or TRBD2 (5 bases each). From germline, CDR1 is SGHAT and CDR2 FQNNGV. V lost 9 bases and J 6 bases, leaving 24 bases between the germline ends. The CDR3 has 16 residues. CDR3 region: CASSVGPLVGRNEQFF. CDR3 sequence (DNA): TGTGCCAGTAGCGTAGGGCCACTAGTGGGGCGCAATGAGCAGTTCTTC.

As for this clonotype: This may stem from a read error, because a much larger clone lies one nucleotide away. The genes are TRBV12-3 or TRBV12-4 and TRBJ2-7; 9 nucleotides line up with TRBD2. This CDR3 has 14 amino acids. CDR3 in amino acids: CPSKLGLANGEQYF. DNA for the CDR3: TGTCCCAGCAAACTGGGACTAGCCAACGGCGAGCAGTACTTC.

Comments on this clonotype: At one boundary the junction diverges from the germline segment, which might be a read error. CDR3 nucleotide sequence: TGTGCCAGCAGCTTGGGGGCGGGCATGGATACGCAGTATTTC. This encodes CASSLGAGMDTQYF. The chain recombines TRBV13 with TRBJ2-3, with D possibly being TRBD1 (6 bases). The CDR3 has 14 residues. In germline, CDR1 is PRHDT, CDR2 FYEKMQ (reference sequence).

Many counts were recorded for this clonotype. V is TRBV12-3 or TRBV12-4 and J is TRBJ2-3; no definite D call. The V end was cut by 6 bases, the J end by 5 bases, with 15 bases between. CDR3 size: 14 residues. This chain's CDR3 is CASSANSRVDTQYF. CDR3 DNA sequence: TGTGCCAGCAGCGCTAACTCACGCGTAGATACGCAGTATTTT.

The V and J genes are TRBV4-1 and TRBJ2-1; no definite D call. Germline assignment: CDR1 MGHRA and CDR2 YSYEKL. The CDR3 consists of 12 residues. The CDR3 DNA is TGCGCTAACAGCCAGATGGGCCACCCGCAGTTCTTC. Protein sequence: CANSQMGHPQFF.

Ten or more counts support this clonotype. As DNA, the CDR3 is TGTGCCTGGGGGGGACAGATTAATTCACCCCTCCACTTT. As protein: CAWGGQINSPLHF. This chain connects TRBV30 to TRBJ1-6; 7 bases match TRBD1. V gave up 5 bases and J gave up 6 bases; unmatched junction bases: 4. This CDR3 contains 13 residues. From germline, CDR1 is GTSNPN and CDR2 SVGIG (reference sequence).

This clonotype appeared many times. CDR3 residues: CASSEGLAGGETQYF. CDR3 nucleotides: TGTGCCAGCAGTGAGGGACTAGCGGGGGGCGAGACCCAGTACTTC. V usage is TRBV12-3 or TRBV12-4 and J usage is TRBJ2-5, with 15 bases lining up with TRBD2. With V trimmed by 5 bases and J by 5 bases, 3 bases remained unmatched. CDR3 length equals 15 residues.

This clonotype was observed a handful of times. The DNA for the CDR3 is TGCGCCAGCAGCTTGACAGGGGAGTCCTACGAGCAGTACTTC. Protein sequence: CASSLTGESYEQYF. The chain employs TRBV5-1 and TRBJ2-7, with 7 bases matching TRBD1. Germline V gives CDR1 SGHRS, CDR2 YFSETQ. The CDR3 length is 14 residues. With V trimmed by 1 base and J by 1 base, 2 bases remained unmatched. The complete variable domain, with remaining parts taken from reference TRBV5-1 and TRBJ2-7, reads KAGVTQTPRYLIKTRGQQVTLSCSPISGHRSVSWYQQTPGQGLQFLFEYFSETQRNKGNFPGRFSGRQFSNSRSEMNVSTLELGDSALYLCASSLTGESYEQYFGPGTRLTVT.

By sample share, this clonotype is medium-sized. The chain couples TRBV6-5 to TRBJ1-2, with unresolved D. This CDR3 contains 13 residues. V was trimmed by 5 bases and J by 3 bases, leaving 10 bases between them. CDR1 MNHEY and CDR2 SVGAGI come from the germline V gene. The CDR3 protein is CASSPGADYGYTF. Here the CDR3 DNA reads TGTGCCAGCAGTCCGGGAGCCGACTATGGCTACACCTTC.

Comments on this clonotype: One end of the junction does not line up with germline, which may come from a read error. The rearrangement links TRBV11-2 to TRBJ2-3; D is uncertain. The CDR3 loop spans 14 amino acids. Germline V CDR1 and CDR2: SGHAT, FQNNGV. The CDR3 sequence is CASSLVKHTDTQYF. CDR3 bases: TGTGCCAGCAGTTTAGTGAAACACACAGATACACAGTATTTT.

A note on this clonotype: Germline is not matched at one junction end, which may reflect a read error. The chain couples TRBV6-1 to TRBJ2-7; D may correspond to TRBD1 or TRBD2 (5 bases each). This CDR3 contains 11 residues. Germline V gives CDR1 MNHNS, CDR2 SASEGT. CDR3 loop: CASRDMTVGSF. The CDR3 bases are TGTGCCAGCAGGGACATGACAGTTGGGAGCTTC.

Notes on this clonotype: One end of the junction is discordant with germline, which a read error may explain. The V and J genes are TRBV6-6 and TRBJ2-7; 7 nucleotides match TRBD1. The CDR3 has 14 amino acids. CDR1 is MNHNY, CDR2 SVGAGI, per germline (reference sequence). The CDR3 DNA sequence: TGTGCCAACTGTTACAATGAGGGGGCGGGTGAGCAGCACTTC. Encoded protein: CANCYNEGAGEQHF.

This clonotype was found many times. V is TRBV7-8 and J is TRBJ2-3; TRBD1 aligns across 9 bases. The V and J ends lost 1 base and 6 bases, in that order; junction bases with no gene match: 5. Germline CDR1 is SGHVS and CDR2 is FQNEAQ. This CDR3 is built from 15 residues. CDR3: CASSLVGQGRDTQYF. DNA for the CDR3: TGTGCCAGCAGCTTAGTGGGACAGGGAAGGGATACGCAGTATTTT.

In its sample, this clonotype was seen many times. The V and J genes are TRBV29-1 and TRBJ2-3, with D perhaps given as TRBD1 or TRBD2 (5 bases each). This CDR3 has 13 amino acids. The germline CDR1 and CDR2 sequences are SQVTM and ANQGSEA. Between the trimmed V and J ends, which lost 4 bases and 6 bases, there was a span of 14 bases. CDR3 amino acids: CSVGGSKRDTQYF. The CDR3 DNA is TGCAGCGTTGGGGGCTCTAAGCGGGATACGCAGTATTTT.

The V call is TRBV28, the J call TRBJ2-2, with 9 bases matching TRBD1. The J segment lost 7 bases and the V segment lost 10 bases, leaving 16 bases of the junction unmatched. CDR3 length equals 16 residues. Germline CDR1 and CDR2: MDHEN and SYDVKM. The CDR3, as DNA: TGTGCCAACATTTCCGGGACAGGGACTACCATCGGGGAGCTGTTTTTT. Translating gives CANISGTGTTIGELFF.

Worth noting for this clonotype: This may come from a read error, since a much larger clone is one base off. The conserved phenylalanine or tryptophan normally closing the CDR3 is absent here, so this likely arose from a read error. V is TRBV6-5 and J is TRBJ1-4; D is uncertain. This CDR3 is built from 16 residues. With 6 bases removed from V and 1 base from J, the gap between germline ends came to 15 bases. Germline V CDR1 and CDR2: MNHEY, SVGAGI. The DNA for the CDR3 is TGTGCCAGCAGACTACATAGGCGGGGAACTAATGAAAAACTGTTTTTA. The encoded protein is CASRLHRRGTNEKLFL.

V and J are TRBV11-3 and TRBJ2-7, with TRBD2 matching 9 bases. Germline CDR1 is SGHNT and CDR2 is YENEEA. The CDR3 is made up of 15 amino acids. CDR3 protein: CANSSRTGGGAEQYF. The CDR3 DNA is TGTGCAAACAGCTCCAGGACTGGCGGGGGGGCCGAGCAGTACTTC.

The chain combines TRBV6-6 with TRBJ1-1; D unclear. CDR3 length: 12 residues. Germline CDR1 MNHNY, CDR2 SVGAGI (reference sequence). Trimming took 10 bases from V and 10 from J, leaving 19 bases between them. CDR3 DNA: TGTGCCAACACCTCACGTGGGCATACAGCTTTCTTT. This translates into CANTSRGHTAFF.